This is a list of T cell receptor beta chains from one sample in a study of cytomegalovirus exposure and HLA in healthy donors. Libraries were prepared by immunoSEQ multiplex PCR; TCRdb keeps only in-frame clonotypes and omits some of them. This table holds 100,000 to 120,000 clones, around nine tenths found once. Input material: PBMCs. The receptor source for this set is a woman younger than 35 in good health and CMV-seronegative. Each CDR3 is given with its conserved first and last residue. A D gene is named only where the DNA matches it firmly. A row's size may be missing; if present it is once, few, many or a size class.

d_gene,abundance,v_gene,j_gene,CDR3nt,CDR3aa
TRBD2,once,TRBV7-2,TRBJ2-7,TGTGCCAGCAGCTCGGGACTAGGAACCTACGAGCAGTACTTC,CASSSGLGTYEQYF
-,-,TRBV28,TRBJ1-5,TGTGCCAGCAGTTTTATGGGCGATTATAGCAATCAGCCCCAGCATTTT,CASSFMGDYSNQPQHF
-,-,TRBV6-6,TRBJ1-6,TGTGCCAGCAGTTACAGCCGACTGAATAATTCACCCCTCCACTTT,CASSYSRLNNSPLHF
TRBD1,few,TRBV29-1,TRBJ2-5,TGCAGCGTCGGACAGGGGGGGAGAGAGACCCAGTACTTC,CSVGQGGRETQYF
-,-,TRBV5-1,TRBJ1-2,TGCGCCAGCAGCACAGATGCCCCTAACTATGGCTACACCTTC,CASSTDAPNYGYTF
-,-,TRBV9,TRBJ1-3,TGTGCCAGCAGCGACCCCCTTACAGGGTCTTCAAGACGGGGAAACACCATATATTTT,CASSDPLTGSSRRGNTIYF
-,-,TRBV7-2,TRBJ1-5,TGTGCCAGCAGCGCAAACACGGGAGATCAGCCCCAGCATTTT,CASSANTGDQPQHF
TRBD1,-,TRBV6-6,TRBJ2-7,TGTGCCAGCACCGACCAGGGGGTCCGACGCTACGAGCAGTACTTC,CASTDQGVRRYEQYF
TRBD2,-,TRBV25-1,TRBJ2-3,TGTGCCAGCAGTTCAGCGGGAGGGCCCGGGGATACGCAGTATTTT,CASSSAGGPGDTQYF
TRBD2,-,TRBV6-1,TRBJ2-7,TGTGCCAGCAGTGGACTAGCGGGTGAAGGCTACGAGCAGTACTTC,CASSGLAGEGYEQYF
TRBD2,-,TRBV7-2,TRBJ2-7,TGTGCCAGCAGCTCCTTTCCTAGCGGGGGGACTTACGAGCAGTACTTC,CASSSFPSGGTYEQYF
TRBD1,-,TRBV4-3,TRBJ2-2,TGCGCCAGCAGCCATGGGACAGGGGATCCCGGGGAGCTGTTTTTT,CASSHGTGDPGELFF
-,-,TRBV28,TRBJ1-2,TGTGCCAGCAGCACGACAGGCGGCTACACCTTC,CASSTTGGYTF
-,-,TRBV5-1,TRBJ2-7,TGCGCCAGCAGCCGTACAGGGATCTACGAGCAGTACTTC,CASSRTGIYEQYF
-,-,TRBV5-1,TRBJ1-1,TGCGCCAGCAGGGGCGCGGGAAACACTGAAGCTTTCTTT,CASRGAGNTEAFF
-,-,TRBV7-9,TRBJ2-1,TGTGCCAGCAGCCACATGGGACTGCTGAATGAGCAGTTCTTC,CASSHMGLLNEQFF
-,once,TRBV30,TRBJ2-7,TGTGCCTGGAGTGCCCTAGCTTTCGTCCCCGAGCAGTACTTC,CAWSALAFVPEQYF
TRBD2,-,TRBV4-1,TRBJ2-3,TGCGCCAGCAGCCAAGAAGGCCGCGGGGGGGCCGGCACAGATACGCAGTATTTT,CASSQEGRGGAGTDTQYF
TRBD2,-,TRBV30,TRBJ2-7,TGTGCCTGGAGTGTACTGGGACTAGGAAGACGAGGCTACGAGCAGTACTTC,CAWSVLGLGRRGYEQYF
TRBD1,-,TRBV28,TRBJ1-2,TGTGCCAGCAGTTTAGGGTGGACAGGGCCCGGCTACACCTTC,CASSLGWTGPGYTF
TRBD2,-,TRBV7-9,TRBJ2-6,TGTGCCAGCAGCTTGGGACTAGCGGGGTCTGGGGCCAACGTCCTGACTTTC,CASSLGLAGSGANVLTF
-,-,TRBV27,TRBJ2-3,TGTGCCAGCAGTTCCTTAGGGGGAGCAGATACGCAGTATTTT,CASSSLGGADTQYF
-,-,TRBV19,TRBJ1-2,TGTGCCAGTAGTCTCCCCCTTGGGGGCACCTCTTTATATGGCTACACCTTC,CASSLPLGGTSLYGYTF
-,-,TRBV5-1,TRBJ2-7,TGCGCCAGCAGCGAGGGTCCTAGCTCCTACGAGCAGTACTTC,CASSEGPSSYEQYF
TRBD1,-,TRBV10-3,TRBJ1-5,TGTGCCATCAGGGGACAGTCAAATCAGCCCCAGCATTTT,CAIRGQSNQPQHF
-,-,TRBV7-9,TRBJ1-1,TGTGCCAGCAGTCTTGACAGTGAAGCTTTCTTT,CASSLDSEAFF
TRBD2,-,TRBV28,TRBJ2-3,TGTGCCAGCGTCAGCGGGGGGGCCGACACAGATACGCAGTATTTT,CASVSGGADTDTQYF
TRBD2,-,TRBV7-2,TRBJ2-7,TGTGCCAGCAGCCTTAGTTTAGGCGGGAGGACCTACGAGCAGTACTTC,CASSLSLGGRTYEQYF
-,-,TRBV6-1,TRBJ2-5,TGTGCCAGCAGAGAACAATACCAAGAGACCCAGTACTTC,CASREQYQETQYF
TRBD2,few,TRBV28,TRBJ2-1,TGTGCCAGCAGTCTCCAGGAGGAGCGGGAGCACAATGAGCAGTTCTTC,CASSLQEEREHNEQFF
TRBD1,-,TRBV27,TRBJ1-5,TGTGCCAGCTGGACAGGGGTTAGCAATCAGCCCCAGCATTTT,CASWTGVSNQPQHF
-,-,TRBV2,TRBJ2-7,TGTGCCAGCAGCGAGACCTACGAGCAGTACTTC,CASSETYEQYF
-,-,TRBV6-5,TRBJ2-1,TGTGCCAGCAGACCTAAGGAGGCGTACAATGAGCAGTTCTTC,CASRPKEAYNEQFF
TRBD2,-,TRBV28,TRBJ2-7,TGTGCCAGCAGCCTAAGCGGGACTAGCGGCTCCTACGAGCAGTACTTC,CASSLSGTSGSYEQYF
TRBD1,few,TRBV5-1,TRBJ2-2,TGCGCCAGCAGCTTGAGAGGAGTGGCAGGGGGCTACACCGGGGAGCTGTTTTTT,CASSLRGVAGGYTGELFF
TRBD1,-,TRBV29-1,TRBJ1-2,TGCAGCGGTTGGGCCCAGGGGGCGGCCTATGGCTACACCTTC,CSGWAQGAAYGYTF
TRBD1,-,TRBV19,TRBJ2-7,TGTGCCAGTAGTATATCCTGGGACAGGGTCTACGAGCAGTACTTC,CASSISWDRVYEQYF
-,-,TRBV19,TRBJ2-5,TGTGCCAGTAGTTCTGTAGGACATGCCGAAATTTCCCAGTACTTC,CASSSVGHAEISQYF
TRBD1,-,TRBV2,TRBJ1-5,TGTGCCTTCAAGGGATCGGGACAGAAGCAGCCCCAGCATTTT,CAFKGSGQKQPQHF
-,-,TRBV28,TRBJ1-2,TGTGCCAGCAGTCTAGAATCGGTCTCCTTCTATGGCTACACCTTC,CASSLESVSFYGYTF
TRBD1,-,TRBV19,TRBJ1-6,TGTGCCAGTAGTATCGGACAGGGATTAAGCATCGATAATTCACCCCTCCACTTT,CASSIGQGLSIDNSPLHF
-,-,TRBV11-3,TRBJ2-4,TGTGCCAGCAGCTTGAAGATAGGGCGGGCGGCCAAAAACATTCAGTACTTC,CASSLKIGRAAKNIQYF
-,-,TRBV11-2,TRBJ1-4,TGTGCCAGCAGCTTGGTGGGACTGGGAAAACTGTTTTTT,CASSLVGLGKLFF
-,-,TRBV2,TRBJ2-5,TGTGCCAGCGTTACAGTGCGGACCCAGTACTTC,CASVTVRTQYF
TRBD1,-,TRBV15,TRBJ1-5,TGTGCCACCAGCAGAGATAGCACGGGACAGGGTCGGCAGCCCCAGCATTTT,CATSRDSTGQGRQPQHF
TRBD2,-,TRBV7-2,TRBJ2-7,TGTGCCAGCAGTCTACCAGGGACTACTGACGAGCAGTACTTC,CASSLPGTTDEQYF
TRBD1,-,TRBV28,TRBJ2-3,TGTGCCAGCAGTGACAGGGGCCGGGATACGCAGTATTTT,CASSDRGRDTQYF
-,-,TRBV28,TRBJ2-1,TGTGCCAGCAGTTTCCGGAATGAGCAGTTCTTC,CASSFRNEQFF